Each of the 10 T cell receptor beta chains below was sequenced from the same sample in a study of OX40 agonist ivuxolimab in advanced cancers. Profiled with immunoSEQ multiplex PCR; TCRdb holds only in-frame clones, not every one. The repertoire holds 40,000 to 45,000 clones, with 75% to 90% as singletons. The sequencing here drew on CD4+ or CD8+ T cells sorted from blood, taken in a trial of the OX40 agonist ivuxolimab. The receptor set was obtained from an adult with an advanced solid tumor such as melanoma, head and neck, liver or kidney cancer.

The chain joins TRBV5-1 to TRBJ1-4; the D is unclear. V was cut by 4 bases and J by 8 bases, with 18 bases left in between. The germline V gene encodes CDR1 SGHRS and CDR2 YFSETQ. CDR3 length: 15 amino acids. CDR3 in DNA: TGCGCCAGCAGCACCCGTACAGCGGAATCGGAAAAACTGTTTTTT. Protein sequence: CASSTRTAESEKLFF.

The chain couples TRBV5-6 to TRBJ2-1; 10 bases map to TRBD2. Germline CDR1 and CDR2: SGHDT and YYEEEE. The CDR3 is made up of 15 amino acids. Germline trimming cut 7 bases from V and 3 bases from J; bases unmatched to any gene: 7. The CDR3 here is CASVLAGENYNEQFF. The CDR3 DNA sequence: TGTGCCAGCGTTCTAGCGGGAGAAAACTACAATGAGCAGTTCTTC.

In its sample, this clone is medium-sized. CDR3: CASSLSKSNQPQHF. The CDR3 DNA reads TGTGCCAGCAGCTTAAGTAAAAGCAATCAGCCCCAGCATTTT. The chain couples TRBV7-2 to TRBJ1-5; no definite D call. The CDR3 spans 14 residues. In germline, CDR1 is SGHTA, CDR2 FQGNSA. V dropped 2 bases and J dropped 1 base, with 6 bases sitting between them. The full variable domain, completed using reference TRBV7-2 and TRBJ1-5, is GAGVSQSPSNKVTEKGKDVELRCDPISGHTALYWYRQSLGQGLEFLIYFQGNSAPDKSGLPSDRFSAERTGGSVSTLTIQRTQQEDSAVYLCASSLSKSNQPQHFGDGTRLSIL.

The genes are TRBV7-9 and TRBJ2-5, with TRBD2 identical over 8 bases. The length of the CDR3 is 16 residues. Germline CDR1 SEHNR, CDR2 FQNEAQ (reference sequence). Unmatched junction bases numbered 15, after V lost 5 bases and J lost 7 bases. The CDR3 loop is CASSPAGLASGVTQYF. The CDR3 DNA reads TGTGCCAGCAGCCCGGCCGGACTAGCAAGTGGAGTGACCCAGTACTTC.

The chain employs TRBV28 and TRBJ1-3; D might be TRBD1 (6 bases). The CDR3 runs to 15 residues. Germline CDR1 MDHEN, CDR2 SYDVKM. The V end lost 6 bases, the J end lost 4 bases, and 16 bases lay between the germline ends. The CDR3 DNA is TGTGCCAGCAGCCCAGGGACACCGAGCGGAAACACCATATATTTT. Translating gives CASSPGTPSGNTIYF.

Only a few counts were recorded for this clone. V usage is TRBV19 and J usage is TRBJ2-5; D remains unclear. CDR1 and CDR2 from the germline V gene are LNHDA and SQIVND (reference sequence). The CDR3 contains 13 residues. The V and J ends lost 5 bases and 0 bases respectively, with 7 bases between them. The CDR3 spells CASSVADQETQYF. The CDR3 DNA sequence: TGTGCCAGTAGTGTGGCAGACCAAGAGACCCAGTACTTC.

This chain uses TRBV7-2 with TRBJ2-3; perhaps TRBD2 as D (6 bases). CDR1 is SGHTA and CDR2 is FQGNSA in the germline V gene. This CDR3 spans 14 amino acids. V was shortened by 5 bases and J by 2 bases, with 11 bases between the two germline ends. The CDR3 loop is CASSPGRITDTQYF. In nucleotides, the CDR3 is TGTGCCAGCAGCCCTGGGAGGATCACAGATACGCAGTATTTT.

The V gene is TRBV5-1, the J gene TRBJ2-5, with D tentatively TRBD2 (6 bases). Germline loops: CDR1 SGHRS, CDR2 YFSETQ. The CDR3 loop spans 14 amino acids. With 4 bases removed from V and 5 bases from J, the gap between germline ends came to 15 bases. CDR3 DNA: TGCGCCAGCAGCGTAGGCCGAGGGAGGGAGACCCAGTACTTC. Translated, it gives CASSVGRGRETQYF.

The chain recombines TRBV5-1 with TRBJ2-2; D is perhaps TRBD1 (5 bases). The V end lost 7 bases, the J end lost 0 bases, and 16 bases lay between the germline ends. CDR1 and CDR2 (germline): SGHRS, YFSETQ. The length of the CDR3 is 16 residues. This chain's CDR3 is CASSETARANTGELFF. In nucleotides, the CDR3 is TGCGCCAGCTCAGAGACAGCCCGGGCGAACACCGGGGAGCTGTTTTTT.

V usage is TRBV28 and J usage is TRBJ1-2; no clear D gene. The ends were cut back, 2 bases at V and 10 bases at J, with 17 bases in the middle. CDR3 size: 14 residues. Germline assignment: CDR1 MDHEN and CDR2 SYDVKM. The CDR3 DNA follows: TGTGCCAGCAGTTTACTCGCAGGACTCCAGGACTACACCTTC. This encodes CASSLLAGLQDYTF.